These 14 T cell receptor beta chains were sequenced from one sample in a study of shared clonotypes between healthy human individuals. The naive CD8 population came from CD45RO-negative cells selected for CCR7, without terminally differentiated effector memory CD45RA+ cells. TCRdb keeps only in-frame clones here, not all; method: immunoSEQ multiplex PCR. In the table there are hundreds of thousands of clones, approximately 96% of which are singletons. The sequenced sample was naive CD8+ T cells sorted from blood. These TCRs come from a woman under 40 in good health.

This chain uses TRBV27 with TRBJ2-7, with D possibly being TRBD2 (7 bases). Germline CDR1 MNHEY, CDR2 SMNVEV (reference sequence). Trimming removed 5 bases at V and 3 bases at J, with 14 bases between. The CDR3 loop spans 14 amino acids. This chain's CDR3 is CASSPGGGGYEQYF. CDR3 coding DNA: TGTGCCAGCAGTCCCGGCGGGGGCGGCTACGAGCAGTACTTC.

This rearrangement joins TRBV18 to TRBJ2-7; D gene uncertain. The CDR3 length is 12 residues. Trimming removed 6 bases from V and 5 bases from J, with 11 bases in between. The germline V gene has CDR1 KGHSH and CDR2 LQKENI. The CDR3 nucleotides read TGTGCCAGCTCTTACTGGATCGACGAGCAGTACTTC. Translating gives CASSYWIDEQYF.

The chain joins TRBV28 to TRBJ2-1; D not certain. CDR3 length: 12 residues. Germline V CDR1 and CDR2: MDHEN, SYDVKM. V was pared by 2 bases and J by 4 bases, with 3 bases between. CDR3 in amino acids: CASSLGYNEQFF. CDR3 coding DNA: TGTGCCAGCAGTTTAGGGTACAATGAGCAGTTCTTC.

The CDR3 bases are TGTGCCAGTAGTGTTGACAGGGTCACTGAAGCTTTCTTT. Its protein is CASSVDRVTEAFF. This rearrangement joins TRBV19 to TRBJ1-1; TRBD1 aligns across 7 bases. J lost 4 bases, V lost 5 bases, and 4 bases had no gene match. The V gene's germline CDR1 is LNHDA and CDR2 SQIVND (reference sequence). The CDR3 sequence is 13 residues long.

This chain connects TRBV9 to TRBJ2-1, with TRBD2 matching 9 bases. The V gene's germline CDR1 is SGDLS and CDR2 YYNGEE. The CDR3 extends over 16 amino acids. Trimming took 4 bases from V and 0 from J; bases not matched to a gene: 5. CDR3 amino acids: CASSSRSGSSYNEQFF. As DNA, the CDR3 is TGTGCCAGCAGCTCCCGTAGCGGGAGCTCCTACAATGAGCAGTTCTTC.

V gene TRBV7-6 combines with J gene TRBJ2-7; TRBD1 matches 9 bases. After removal of 5 bases from V and 6 bases from J, the junction contained 8 bases not matched to a gene. The CDR3 sequence is 14 residues long. Germline V gives CDR1 SGHVS, CDR2 FNYEAQ. The CDR3 DNA reads TGTGCCAGCAGCCCGGACAGGGGTAGAGGCGAGCAGTACTTC. This encodes CASSPDRGRGEQYF.

The V gene is TRBV6-6, the J gene TRBJ2-7; D remains ambiguous. V gave up 7 bases and J gave up 0 bases, with 10 bases separating them. This CDR3 region has 13 residues. The germline V gene has CDR1 MNHNY and CDR2 SVGAGI (reference sequence). The CDR3 spells CASTPGPSYEQYF. The CDR3 DNA follows: TGTGCCAGCACTCCGGGTCCCTCCTACGAGCAGTACTTC.

V and J are TRBV11-2 and TRBJ1-2, with TRBD1 identical over 7 bases. Germline V lookup: CDR1 SGHAT, CDR2 FQNNGV. The CDR3 consists of 13 residues. V dropped 1 base and J dropped 8; count of bases not matched to a gene: 4. The CDR3 sequence: CASSLVGGWGYTF. The CDR3 DNA reads as TGTGCCAGCAGCTTAGTAGGGGGCTGGGGCTACACCTTC.

CDR3 sequence reads: CASSTRDLGSPLHF. CDR3 bases: TGTGCCAGTAGTACCCGGGATCTGGGTTCACCCCTCCACTTT. V gene TRBV19 combines with J gene TRBJ1-6; D not resolved. Germline assignment: CDR1 LNHDA and CDR2 SQIVND (reference sequence). Trimming removed 4 bases at V and 9 bases at J, with 13 bases between. The CDR3 is 14 residues long.

The rearrangement links TRBV9 to TRBJ2-1; D gene ambiguous. The CDR3 length is 14 residues. V lost 0 bases, J lost 3 bases, and 7 bases lay in between. The germline V gene encodes CDR1 SGDLS and CDR2 YYNGEE. CDR3 protein: CASSVGGDYNEQFF. CDR3 bases: TGTGCCAGCAGCGTAGGTGGGGACTACAATGAGCAGTTCTTC. Together with reference TRBV9 and TRBJ2-1, the CDR3 gives the full variable domain: DSGVTQTPKHLITATGQRVTLRCSPRSGDLSVYWYQQSLDQGLQFLIQYYNGEERAKGNILERFSAQQFPDLHSELNLSSLELGDSALYFCASSVGGDYNEQFFGPGTRLTVL.

J is TRBJ2-3 and V is TRBV5-4; 11 bases map to TRBD2. Germline V gene data show CDR1 as SGHNT and CDR2 as YYREEE (reference sequence). CDR3 length: 15 amino acids. J was trimmed by 3 bases and V by 5 bases; bases with no gene match: 5. CDR3 coding DNA: TGTGCCAGCAGTGGGACTAGCGGTCGGACAGATACGCAGTATTTT. Encoded protein: CASSGTSGRTDTQYF.

The chain employs TRBV29-1 and TRBJ2-7; 10 nucleotides align to TRBD2. The germline V gene encodes CDR1 SQVTM and CDR2 ANQGSEA. The V gene end was trimmed by 6 bases and the J gene end by 7 bases; junction bases not matched to a gene: 3. The CDR3 runs to 11 residues. CDR3 in amino acids: CSVQREGEQYF. The CDR3 nucleotides read TGCAGCGTGCAGCGGGAGGGAGAGCAGTACTTC.

The V call is TRBV28, the J call TRBJ1-3; D is undetermined. V was shortened by 3 bases and J by 0 bases, with 6 bases between the two germline ends. Per germline, CDR1 MDHEN and CDR2 SYDVKM. This CDR3 has 14 residues. The CDR3 sequence is CASSFELSGNTIYF. The CDR3 coding sequence is TGTGCCAGCAGTTTTGAGCTCTCTGGAAACACCATATATTTT.

This sequence joins TRBV19 and TRBJ2-7; 7 bases agree with TRBD1. Germline assignment: CDR1 LNHDA and CDR2 SQIVND (reference sequence). This CDR3 contains 15 residues. V gave up 7 bases and J gave up 2 bases; unmatched junction bases: 11. The CDR3 spells CASISMTGPAYEQYF. Written as DNA, the CDR3 is TGTGCCAGTATCTCAATGACAGGGCCCGCCTACGAGCAGTACTTC.